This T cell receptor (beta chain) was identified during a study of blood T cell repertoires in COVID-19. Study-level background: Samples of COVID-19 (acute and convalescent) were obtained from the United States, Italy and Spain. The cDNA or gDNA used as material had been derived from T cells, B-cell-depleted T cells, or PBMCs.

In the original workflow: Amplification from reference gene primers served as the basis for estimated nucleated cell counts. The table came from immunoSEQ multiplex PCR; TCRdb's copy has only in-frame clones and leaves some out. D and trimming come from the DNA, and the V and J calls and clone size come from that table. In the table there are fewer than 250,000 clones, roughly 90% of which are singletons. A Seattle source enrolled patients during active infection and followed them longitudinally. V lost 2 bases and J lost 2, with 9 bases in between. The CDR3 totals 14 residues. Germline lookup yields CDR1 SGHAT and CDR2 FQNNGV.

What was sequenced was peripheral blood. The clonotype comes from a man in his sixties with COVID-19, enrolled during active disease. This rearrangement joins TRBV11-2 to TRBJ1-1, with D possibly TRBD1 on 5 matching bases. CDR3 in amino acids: CASSLLDRNTEAFF. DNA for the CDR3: TGTGCCAGCAGCTTACTCGACAGAAACACTGAAGCTTTCTTT.